One sample yielded the 23 T cell receptor beta chains listed below, sequenced in a study of T cells in Graves' hyperthyroidism and ophthalmopathy. There were TCR beta CDR3 regions amplified from RNA transcripts. The HTBI primer set served for first-round RT-PCR of the TCR CDR3. MiXCR was run by TCRdb on the multiplex PCR reads, yielding one entry per CDR3 protein. In the table there are a few hundred thousand distinct CDR3 sequences, roughly 46% of which are singletons. Material for sequencing was peripheral blood or thyroid tissue (not recorded which). These receptors were obtained from an adult woman with Graves' disease, either hyperthyroidism or ophthalmopathy (not recorded which).

Note on this clonotype: Sequence at one end of the junction differs from germline and may be a read error. The chain joins TRBV10-2 to TRBJ2-5, with 7 bases aligning to TRBD1. This CDR3 comprises 17 residues. From germline, CDR1 is WSHSY and CDR2 SAAADI. CDR3 in DNA: TGCGCCATCAGTGAGTCGAGACGAGAGGGGGCAGAAGAGACCCAGTACTTC. This encodes CAISESRREGAEETQYF.

V is TRBV10-3 and J is TRBJ1-3; D remains unclear. The CDR3 extends over 15 amino acids. Looked up from germline, CDR1 is ENHRY and CDR2 is SYGVKD. V lost 1 base to trimming and J lost 2 bases, with 9 bases between them. The DNA of the CDR3 is TGTGCCATCAGTGAGTTCCAGAGCACTGGAAACACCATATATTTT. This gives the protein CAISEFQSTGNTIYF.

The J gene is TRBJ2-7, the V gene TRBV29-1; D might be TRBD1 (5 bases). The V end lost 7 bases, the J end lost 0 bases, and 13 bases lay between the germline ends. From germline, CDR1 is SQVTM and CDR2 ANQGSEA. This CDR3 spans 13 amino acids. CDR3 sequence reads: CSALGQVSYEQYF. Written as DNA, the CDR3 is TGCAGCGCCCTGGGGCAGGTCTCCTACGAGCAGTACTTC.

This clonotype was seen at least ten times. V and J are TRBV15 and TRBJ1-3; D ambiguous. V was trimmed by 2 bases and J by 0 bases, leaving 5 bases between them. Germline loops: CDR1 LNHNV, CDR2 YYDKDF (reference sequence). CDR3 length equals 14 residues. CDR3 DNA sequence: TGTGCCACCAGCAGACCGACCTCTGGAAACACCATATATTTT. This sequence encodes CATSRPTSGNTIYF.

J is TRBJ1-6 and V is TRBV5-1; the D is unclear. The CDR3 contains 14 residues. Germline-derived CDR1 and CDR2 are SGHRS and YFSETQ. V was shortened by 0 bases and J by 9 bases, with 10 bases between the two germline ends. CDR3 in DNA: TGCGCCAGCAGCTTGGACCCGGGGAGTTCACCCCTCCACTTT. Its protein is CASSLDPGSSPLHF.

This rearrangement joins TRBV28 to TRBJ1-1, with D possibly being TRBD1 (6 bases). The CDR3 spans 13 residues. The germline gives CDR1 MDHEN, CDR2 SYDVKM. Trimming removed 3 bases at V and 7 bases at J, with 12 bases between. The CDR3 DNA follows: TGTGCCAGCAGTTTTCGGGGGCAAAATGAAGCTTTCTTT. Residues: CASSFRGQNEAFF.

The V and J genes are TRBV10-3 and TRBJ2-6, with a tentative D call TRBD1 (6 bases). The CDR3 covers 18 residues. Germline CDR1 ENHRY, CDR2 SYGVKD. Trimming removed 3 bases at V and 0 bases at J, with 15 bases between. The CDR3 spells CAISDPTQGHSGANVLTF. CDR3 in DNA: TGTGCCATCAGTGACCCCACACAGGGTCACTCTGGGGCCAACGTCCTGACTTTC.

Remarks on this clonotype: This could be a read error, since a much larger clone is one nucleotide away. The gene calls are TRBV12-3 or TRBV12-4 and TRBJ2-7; D might be TRBD2 (6 bases). The end of the DNA fits TRBJ2-1 better, so the J call may be wrong. This CDR3 contains 14 residues. CDR3 amino acids: CASSLGGGLREQFF. In nucleotides, the CDR3 is TGTGCCAGCAGTTTGGGGGGAGGCCTGCGCGAGCAGTTCTTC.

This clonotype was seen many times. The chain links TRBV7-9 to TRBJ2-7; 7 nucleotides agree with TRBD1. The CDR3 is 14 amino acids. V was clipped by 4 bases and J by 4 bases; unmatched bases: 7. Per germline, CDR1 SEHNR and CDR2 FQNEAQ (reference sequence). CDR3 protein: CASSSTGQRYEQYF. The CDR3 DNA is TGTGCCAGCAGCTCCACGGGACAGAGGTACGAGCAGTACTTC.

A remark on this clonotype: The junction does not match germline at one end; this may be a read error. This chain connects TRBV2 to TRBJ1-6; D is perhaps TRBD1 (5 bases). This CDR3 comprises 16 residues. Germline CDR1 SNHLY, CDR2 FYNNEI. CDR3 nucleotides: TGTACCAGCAGAGATCTTGGTGCCAGGGAGAACTCACCCCTCCACTTT. It yields the protein CTSRDLGARENSPLHF.

This clonotype has a count of ten or more. The rearrangement uses TRBV20-1 and TRBJ2-7, with 10 bases identical to TRBD2. V was pared by 4 bases and J by 5 bases, with 14 bases of the junction left unmatched. Germline V gene sequence: CDR1 DFQATT, CDR2 SNEGSKA (reference sequence). This CDR3 region has 16 residues. The CDR3 sequence is CSAIQEAGGPGDEQYF. Written as DNA, the CDR3 is TGCAGTGCTATCCAGGAAGCGGGAGGGCCTGGAGACGAGCAGTACTTC.

The rearrangement joins TRBV29-1 to TRBJ1-5; 8 bases fit TRBD1. V was pared by 6 bases and J by 2 bases, with 6 bases of the junction left unmatched. Germline V gives CDR1 SQVTM, CDR2 ANQGSEA. CDR3 length equals 14 residues. The CDR3 spells CSVQTGGGNQPQHF. The CDR3 nucleotides are TGCAGCGTACAAACAGGGGGTGGCAATCAGCCCCAGCATTTT.

This sequence joins TRBV10-2 and TRBJ2-3; 7 bases are shared with TRBD2. The CDR3 is 14 residues long. The V gene end was trimmed by 8 bases and the J gene end by 6 bases; junction bases not matched to a gene: 11. Germline lookup yields CDR1 WSHSY and CDR2 SAAADI. As DNA, the CDR3 is TGCGCCAGCGCAAGACTAGCTAATTCGGATACGCAGTATTTT. Protein product: CASARLANSDTQYF.

V gene TRBV10-1 combines with J gene TRBJ2-2; 14 bases are shared with TRBD2. V dropped 10 bases and J dropped 1; count of bases not matched to a gene: 17. CDR1 WNHNN and CDR2 SYGVQD come from the germline V gene (reference sequence). The CDR3 extends over 20 amino acids. CDR3 amino acids: CANEASPGLAGEENTGELFF. As DNA, the CDR3 is TGCGCCAACGAAGCATCCCCGGGACTAGCGGGGGAGGAGAACACCGGGGAGCTGTTTTTT.

The CDR3 loop reads CASSFTRPSGNTIYF. CDR3 coding DNA: TGTGCCAGCAGCTTCACGCGCCCCTCTGGAAACACCATATATTTT. The chain has TRBV5-6 and TRBJ1-3; D not resolved. Germline values: CDR1 SGHDT, CDR2 YYEEEE. Trimming pared 2 bases from V and 0 bases from J, leaving 9 bases between. CDR3 length: 15 amino acids.

The chain joins TRBV7-9 to TRBJ1-2; D remains ambiguous. Germline values: CDR1 SEHNR, CDR2 FQNEAQ (reference sequence). The ends were cut back, 4 bases at V and 7 bases at J, with 13 bases in the middle. CDR3 length: 13 residues. The CDR3 region has the DNA TGTGCCAGCAGCTCACTGGGAGGCTCTGGCTACACCTTC. Residues: CASSSLGGSGYTF.

This sequence joins TRBV7-2 and TRBJ1-5, with a tentative D call TRBD1 (5 bases). From germline, CDR1 is SGHTA and CDR2 FQGNSA. The CDR3 totals 14 residues. Trimming removed 8 bases from V and 4 bases from J, with 15 bases in between. The CDR3 is CASRAGGGNQPQHF. The CDR3, as DNA: TGTGCCAGCCGCGCGGGGGGAGGGAATCAGCCCCAGCATTTT.

The chain couples TRBV5-1 to TRBJ2-7; D possibly uses TRBD1 or TRBD2 (5 bases each). The ends were cut back, 2 bases at V and 5 bases at J, with 23 bases in the middle. The germline CDR1 and CDR2 sequences are SGHRS and YFSETQ. The CDR3 totals 17 residues. This CDR3 reads CASSFFGGQPLRDEQYF. For the CDR3, the DNA is TGCGCCAGCAGCTTCTTCGGAGGACAACCCCTTCGGGACGAGCAGTACTTC.

The chain combines TRBV5-6 with TRBJ1-2, with a weak D call TRBD1 (6 bases). Trimming removed 6 bases from V and 7 bases from J, with 19 bases in between. The CDR3 is made up of 14 amino acids. Germline V gene data show CDR1 as SGHDT and CDR2 as YYEEEE. CDR3 nucleotides: TGTGCCAGCATTCGAGGGGGGAATCCTGCTGGCTACACCTTC. The encoded protein is CASIRGGNPAGYTF.

The gene calls are TRBV11-1 and TRBJ1-3, with TRBD1 matching 9 bases. The V gene end was trimmed by 8 bases and the J gene end by 3 bases; junction bases not matched to a gene: 11. The CDR3 runs 16 residues. Germline-derived CDR1 and CDR2 are SGHAT and FQDESV (reference sequence). CDR3 bases: TGTGCCAGCTTGTCCGGGACAGGGATCCTTGGAAACACCATATATTTT. This gives the protein CASLSGTGILGNTIYF.

The J gene is TRBJ2-5, the V gene TRBV15; TRBD1 agrees at 9 bases. The germline V gene encodes CDR1 LNHNV and CDR2 YYDKDF (reference sequence). The CDR3 totals 16 residues. With 3 bases clipped from V and 5 bases from J, the junction kept 10 bases outside the gene matches. CDR3 protein: CATSSRRDRALETQYF. CDR3 nucleotide sequence: TGTGCCACCAGCAGCCGAAGGGACAGGGCACTGGAGACCCAGTACTTC.

This clonotype was counted once. Since no conserved phenylalanine or tryptophan closes the CDR3, a read error is the likely cause. It is unclear where the CDR3 begins or ends on the DNA, so no DNA is shown, and the CDR3 is as TCRdb lists it. The chain is built from TRBV20-1 and TRBJ2-5. Germline CDR1 reads DFQATT; CDR2 reads SNEGSKA (reference sequence). The CDR3 is made up of 9 amino acids, end residues included. CDR3 in amino acids: CSARASLAG.

A few counts support this clonotype. V usage is TRBV5-1 and J usage is TRBJ2-7; the D gene could be TRBD1 or TRBD2 (5 bases each). The CDR3 length is 12 residues. Looked up from germline, CDR1 is SGHRS and CDR2 is YFSETQ. Between the trimmed V and J ends, which lost 0 bases and 7 bases, there was a span of 8 bases. The CDR3 sequence is CASSLGGIEQYF. Here the CDR3 DNA reads TGCGCCAGCAGCTTGGGGGGGATTGAGCAGTACTTC.